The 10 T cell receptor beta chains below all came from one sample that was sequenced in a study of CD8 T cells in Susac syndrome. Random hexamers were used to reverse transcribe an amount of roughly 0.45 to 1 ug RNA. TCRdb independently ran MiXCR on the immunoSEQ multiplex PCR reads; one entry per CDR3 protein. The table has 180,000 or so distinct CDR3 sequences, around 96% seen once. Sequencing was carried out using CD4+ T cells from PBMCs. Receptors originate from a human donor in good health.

The CDR3 nucleotides read TGTGCCAGCAGCTTGGGGGGACAGCGCCAAGAGACCCAGTACTTC. This codes for CASSLGGQRQETQYF. The gene calls are TRBV5-4 and TRBJ2-5, with 7 bases fitting TRBD1. The CDR3 totals 15 residues. Germline lookup yields CDR1 SGHNT and CDR2 YYREEE (reference sequence). Unmatched junction bases numbered 3, after V lost 0 bases and J lost 1 base.

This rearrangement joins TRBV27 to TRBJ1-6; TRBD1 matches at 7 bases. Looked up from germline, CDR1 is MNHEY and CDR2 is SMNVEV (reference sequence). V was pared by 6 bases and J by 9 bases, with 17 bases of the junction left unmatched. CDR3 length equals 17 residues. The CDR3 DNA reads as TGTGCCAGCAGACCCGGGACAGTTGCCCTTTGGAGTTCACCCCTCCACTTT. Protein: CASRPGTVALWSSPLHF.

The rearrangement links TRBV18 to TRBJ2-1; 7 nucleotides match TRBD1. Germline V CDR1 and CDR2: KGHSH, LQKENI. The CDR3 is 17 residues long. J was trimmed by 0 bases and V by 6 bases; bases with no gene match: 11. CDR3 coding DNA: TGTGCCAGCTCTCAAAGGGGGCCCCCAAGCTCCTACAATGAGCAGTTCTTC. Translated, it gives CASSQRGPPSSYNEQFF.

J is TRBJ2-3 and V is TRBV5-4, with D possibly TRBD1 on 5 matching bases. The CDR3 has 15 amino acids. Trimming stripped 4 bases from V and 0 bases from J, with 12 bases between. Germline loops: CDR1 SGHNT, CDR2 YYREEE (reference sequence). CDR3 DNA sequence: TGTGCCAGCAGCAGGGGCAGACCTAGCACAGATACGCAGTATTTT. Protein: CASSRGRPSTDTQYF.

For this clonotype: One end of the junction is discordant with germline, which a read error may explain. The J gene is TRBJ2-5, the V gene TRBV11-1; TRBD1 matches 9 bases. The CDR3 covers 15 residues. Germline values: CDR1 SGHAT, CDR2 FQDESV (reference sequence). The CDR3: CASSRTGDPAGTQHF. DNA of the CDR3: TGTGCCAGCAGCCGGACAGGGGACCCAGCAGGGACCCAGCACTTC.

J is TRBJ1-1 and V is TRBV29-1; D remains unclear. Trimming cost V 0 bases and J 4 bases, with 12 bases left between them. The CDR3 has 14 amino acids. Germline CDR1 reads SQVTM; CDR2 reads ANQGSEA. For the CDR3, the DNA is TGCAGCGTTGAAGAGGGCCCCCGGGGCACTGAAGCTTTCTTT. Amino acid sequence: CSVEEGPRGTEAFF.

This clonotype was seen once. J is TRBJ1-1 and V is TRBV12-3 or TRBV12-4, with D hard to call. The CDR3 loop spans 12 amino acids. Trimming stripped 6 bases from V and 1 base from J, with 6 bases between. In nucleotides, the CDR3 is TGTGCCAGCAGCCGGAAGAACACTGAAGCTTTCTTT. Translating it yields CASSRKNTEAFF.

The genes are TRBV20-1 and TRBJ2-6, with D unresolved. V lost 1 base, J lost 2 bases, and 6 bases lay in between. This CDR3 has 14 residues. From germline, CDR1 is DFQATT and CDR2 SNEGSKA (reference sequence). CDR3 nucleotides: TGCAGTGCTAGAGGGGGTGCTGGGGCCAACGTCCTGACTTTC. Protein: CSARGGAGANVLTF.

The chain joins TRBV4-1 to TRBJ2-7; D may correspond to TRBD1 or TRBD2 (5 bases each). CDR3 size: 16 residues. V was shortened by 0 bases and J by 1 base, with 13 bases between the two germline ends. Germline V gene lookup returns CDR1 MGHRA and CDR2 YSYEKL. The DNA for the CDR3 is TGCGCCAGCAGCCAAGACCACCCGGGACGTTCCTACGAGCAGTACTTC. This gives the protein CASSQDHPGRSYEQYF.

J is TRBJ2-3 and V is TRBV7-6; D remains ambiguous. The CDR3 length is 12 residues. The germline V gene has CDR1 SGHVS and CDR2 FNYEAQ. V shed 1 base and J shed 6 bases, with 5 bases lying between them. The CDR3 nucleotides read TGTGCCAGCAGCTTAGAAGGGGATACGCAGTATTTT. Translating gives CASSLEGDTQYF.